The 7 T cell receptor beta chains below all came from one sample that was sequenced in a study of blood T cell repertoires in COVID-19. Generated by immunoSEQ multiplex PCR, the TCRdb table keeps only in-frame clones and is missing some. This sample has hundreds of thousands of clones, with approximately 90% found just once. The material sequenced was peripheral blood. These receptors all stem from a man in his sixties with COVID-19, enrolled during active disease.

This clone was found a few times. The chain is built from TRBV6-5 and TRBJ1-2, with D unresolved. CDR3 length: 14 amino acids. Germline V gene data show CDR1 as MNHEY and CDR2 as SVGAGI. Trimming pared 6 bases from V and 4 bases from J, leaving 15 bases between. As DNA, the CDR3 is TGTGCCAGCAGCCCCCTCGGGAGCCTCTATGGCTACACCTTC. It is translated as CASSPLGSLYGYTF.

The chain employs TRBV5-4 and TRBJ2-3; 14 bases match TRBD2. The germline V gene has CDR1 SGHNT and CDR2 YYREEE (reference sequence). The CDR3 is made up of 17 amino acids. The trim removed 4 bases at V and 0 bases at J, leaving 4 bases unmatched. CDR3 nucleotide sequence: TGTGCCAGCAGCCCCCGACTAGCGGGGGGGAGCACAGATACGCAGTATTTT. Amino acids: CASSPRLAGGSTDTQYF.

This chain connects TRBV29-1 to TRBJ2-1; the match to TRBD1 covers 10 bases. The V segment lost 5 bases and the J segment 4 bases; nucleotides outside the gene matches: 5. In germline, CDR1 is SQVTM, CDR2 ANQGSEA. There are 14 residues in the CDR3. CDR3 sequence: CSVSGTGAYNEQFF. CDR3 DNA: TGCAGCGTTTCCGGGACAGGGGCTTACAATGAGCAGTTCTTC.

The chain joins TRBV12-3 or TRBV12-4 to TRBJ2-7; 7 bases agree with TRBD1. With V trimmed by 6 bases and J by 1 base, 3 bases remained unmatched. The CDR3 length is 13 residues. The CDR3 bases are TGTGCCAGCAGCCTACAGGGGTCCTACGAGCAGTACTTC. This encodes CASSLQGSYEQYF.

The genes are TRBV5-5 and TRBJ2-1, with 12 positions matching TRBD2. The ends lost 0 bases at V and 8 bases at J; junction bases unmatched: 9. The CDR3 is 17 residues long. Germline V lookup: CDR1 SGHKS, CDR2 YYEKEE (reference sequence). The CDR3 region has the DNA TGTGCCAGCAGCTTGGTGCTAGCGGGAGGGCGAGGCGATGAGCAGTTCTTC. This gives the protein CASSLVLAGGRGDEQFF. Looking up the rest from reference TRBV5-5 and TRBJ2-1 gives the full variable domain: DAGVTQSPTHLIKTRGQQVTLRCSPISGHKSVSWYQQVLGQGPQFIFQYYEKEERGRGNFPDRFSARQFPNYSSELNVNALLLGDSALYLCASSLVLAGGRGDEQFFGPGTRLTVL.

The chain has TRBV3-1 (or the pseudogene TRBV3-2) and TRBJ2-1; 14 bases are a match to TRBD2. CDR3 length equals 19 residues. Germline V gene sequence: CDR1 LGHDT, CDR2 YNNKEL (reference sequence). V gave up 5 bases and J gave up 3 bases; unmatched junction bases: 12. The CDR3 nucleotides are TGTGCCAGCAGCGCGTCCGGGACTAGCGGGGGCCCTTTCTACAATGAGCAGTTCTTC. This sequence encodes CASSASGTSGGPFYNEQFF.

The chain links TRBV3-1 (or the pseudogene TRBV3-2) to TRBJ2-2; tentative D call: TRBD2 (5 bases). The CDR3 sequence is 20 residues long. Trimming took 0 bases from V and 4 from J, leaving 24 bases between them. The germline CDR1 and CDR2 sequences are LGHDT and YNNKEL (reference sequence). CDR3 in DNA: TGTGCCAGCAGCCAAGAACCCTATGGACTTGGGCGGGTGGGCACCGGGGAGCTGTTTTTT. This codes for CASSQEPYGLGRVGTGELFF.